A selection of T cell receptor beta chains follows, all from one sample in a study of post-analysis software for immune sequencing data. TCRdb reprocessed the PCR reads with MiXCR, giving one entry per CDR3 protein. The sample contains 450,000 or so distinct CDR3 sequences, roughly 45% of which appear only once. The specimen sequenced was blood. These receptors came from a girl between 10 and 17 years old with multiple sclerosis. Each CDR3 is given with its conserved first and last residue. The order of the fields is J gene, D gene, V gene, clone size, CDR3 protein, CDR3 DNA. The D gene is left open where the match is weak. Not every row has a clone size; where given, it reads once, few, many or a size class.

TRBJ2-1 TRBD2 TRBV9 few CASSELAGGRNEQFF TGTGCCAGCAGCGAGCTAGCGGGAGGGCGCAATGAGCAGTTCTTC
TRBJ2-2 TRBD1 TRBV7-2 . CASSDTSGQGAWNTGELFF TGTGCCAGCAGCGACACCTCGGGACAGGGGGCGTGGAACACCGGGGAGCTGTTTTTT
TRBJ2-5 . TRBV11-2 few CASSSLRGRGYQETQYF TGTGCCAGCAGCTCTTTGAGGGGCAGGGGATACCAAGAGACCCAGTACTTC
TRBJ2-7 . TRBV12-3/TRBV12-4 once CASSTRRGRYEQYF TGTGCCAGCAGCACAAGACGGGGACGTTACGAGCAGTACTTC
TRBJ1-2 . TRBV6-5 . CASRGMEFYGYTF TGTGCCAGCAGAGGGATGGAGTTCTATGGCTACACCTTC
TRBJ2-7 TRBD2 TRBV5-1 . CASRAGLADAYEQYF TGCGCCAGCAGGGCGGGACTAGCGGATGCCTACGAGCAGTACTTC
TRBJ2-3 . TRBV7-3 . CASSFNQADTQYF TGTGCCAGCAGCTTTAACCAGGCAGATACGCAGTATTTT
TRBJ2-3 TRBD1 TRBV6-5 few CASRPRDRDRDTQYF TGTGCCAGCAGACCCCGGGACAGGGATAGAGATACGCAGTATTTT
TRBJ2-7 . TRBV6-1 . CASVGQTYEQYF TGTGCCAGCGTCGGACAGACATACGAGCAGTACTTC
TRBJ2-3 . TRBV2 . CARQLGDQDTQYF TGTGCCCGCCAACTCGGGGACCAGGATACGCAGTATTTT
TRBJ1-1 . TRBV9 . CASSVAPSITMNTEAFF TGTGCCAGCAGCGTAGCCCCCAGCATAACCATGAACACTGAAGCTTTCTTT
TRBJ2-3 . TRBV7-9 . CASAWAARTDTQYF TGTGCCAGCGCTTGGGCGGCGCGCACAGATACGCAGTATTTT
TRBJ2-6 . TRBV13 . CASSPLGRSGANVLTF TGTGCCAGCAGCCCCCTCGGGCGTTCTGGGGCCAACGTCCTGACTTTC
TRBJ2-1 . TRBV5-1 . CASSLHSDTHNEQFF TGCGCCAGCAGCTTGCATTCGGACACCCACAATGAGCAGTTCTTC
TRBJ2-7 TRBD2 TRBV4-1 . CASSPLSRGGPYEQYF TGCGCCAGCAGCCCACTATCCCGGGGGGGGCCATACGAGCAGTACTTC
TRBJ2-5 . TRBV28 once CASSFSVAGGGQETQYF TGTGCCAGCAGTTTTTCGGTGGCTGGCGGCGGACAAGAGACCCAGTACTTC
TRBJ2-7 . TRBV20-1 few CSARDPIRVLYEQYF TGCAGTGCTAGAGATCCTATCAGGGTACTCTACGAGCAGTACTTC
TRBJ1-5 . TRBV5-1 . CASSATGSSNQPQHF TGCGCCAGCAGCGCTACAGGTTCTAGCAATCAGCCCCAGCATTTT
TRBJ1-2 TRBD1 TRBV6-6 . CASRGQGITNYGYTF TGTGCCAGCAGGGGACAGGGTATAACTAACTATGGCTACACCTTC
TRBJ2-7 . TRBV6-5 . CASSPGQPTAYEQYF TGTGCCAGCAGTCCAGGACAGCCCACGGCCTACGAGCAGTACTTC
TRBJ2-1 TRBD2 TRBV7-9 . CASSGTSGIPNEQFF TGTGCCAGCAGCGGGACTAGCGGGATCCCCAATGAGCAGTTCTTC
TRBJ1-2 . TRBV29-1 few CSVEHGYTF TGCAGCGTTGAACATGGCTACACCTTC
TRBJ2-7 . TRBV11-2 few CASRLGLVLSYEQYF TGTGCCAGCAGATTGGGACTTGTCCTCTCCTACGAGCAGTACTTC
TRBJ2-7 TRBD2 TRBV10-2 . CASRGLANTYEQYF TGCGCCAGCAGGGGACTAGCGAACACCTACGAGCAGTACTTC
TRBJ2-7 . TRBV3-1 few CASSRETYEQYF TGTGCCAGCAGCAGGGAAACCTACGAGCAGTACTTC
TRBJ2-3 . TRBV7-3 . CASSLTAEGTDTQYF TGTGCCAGCAGCTTAACAGCGGAGGGGACAGATACGCAGTATTTT
TRBJ2-1 TRBD2 TRBV19 . CASSTARTSGDYNEQFF TGTGCCAGTAGTACAGCTCGGACTAGCGGGGACTACAATGAGCAGTTCTTC
TRBJ2-1 . TRBV7-2 . CASSLAGVPYNEQFF TGTGCCAGCAGCTTAGCGGGAGTCCCCTACAATGAGCAGTTCTTC
TRBJ1-2 . TRBV7-3 few CASSSGLSYGYTF TGTGCCAGCAGCTCGGGACTTTCCTATGGCTACACCTTC
TRBJ2-7 . TRBV6-1 few CASSAWDGYEQYF TGTGCCAGCAGCGCTTGGGACGGCTACGAGCAGTACTTC
TRBJ2-1 . TRBV5-1 once CASSLEEVHLYNEQFF TGCGCCAGCAGCTTGGAGGAGGTACATCTCTACAATGAGCAGTTCTTC
TRBJ2-7 . TRBV5-1 few CASSFGPGLSYEQYF TGCGCCAGCAGCTTCGGGCCCGGGCTCTCCTACGAGCAGTACTTC
TRBJ2-6 TRBD1 TRBV5-1 few CASSLLYPGQGDNVLTF TGCGCCAGCAGCCTATTATACCCGGGACAGGGAGACAACGTCCTGACTTTC
TRBJ2-3 . TRBV5-1 . CASSAGGAQADTQYF TGCGCCAGCAGCGCAGGAGGAGCCCAGGCAGATACGCAGTATTTT
TRBJ2-7 . TRBV4-2 . CASSQGNYYEQYF TGTGCCAGCAGCCAAGGGAACTACTACGAGCAGTACTTC
TRBJ1-1 . TRBV7-3 . CAGGDSEDTEAFF TGTGCTGGGGGTGACTCGGAGGACACTGAAGCTTTCTTT
TRBJ2-1 TRBD2 TRBV5-1 . CASSLGYGRYEQFF TGCGCCAGCAGCTTAGGGTACGGGAGGTATGAGCAGTTCTTC
TRBJ2-3 TRBD1 TRBV6-5 . CACSYSGTGGTDTQYF TGTGCCTGCAGTTACTCCGGGACAGGGGGAACAGATACGCAGTATTTT
TRBJ1-1 . TRBV6-6 few CASTQERDTEAFF TGTGCCAGCACCCAGGAGAGGGACACTGAAGCTTTCTTT
TRBJ2-4 TRBD2 TRBV20-1 few CSASGRGTIQYF TGCAGTGCTAGCGGGAGGGGAACCATTCAGTACTTC
TRBJ2-7 . TRBV11-2 . CASSLVLNPTSYEQYF TGTGCCAGCAGCTTAGTCCTTAACCCTACCTCCTACGAGCAGTACTTC
TRBJ2-7 TRBD1 TRBV29-1 many CSVMGQRGGEQYF TGCAGCGTCATGGGACAGAGAGGAGGCGAGCAGTACTTC
TRBJ2-7 TRBD1 TRBV20-1 . CSALPWTGSSYEQYF TGCAGTGCTCTACCCTGGACAGGGAGCTCCTACGAGCAGTACTTC
TRBJ2-3 . TRBV29-1 . CSVERGGDTQYF TGCAGCGTTGAGAGGGGCGGAGATACGCAGTATTTT
TRBJ2-3 TRBD1 TRBV29-1 . CSARDRADTQYF TGCAGCGCCCGGGACAGGGCAGATACGCAGTATTTT